These T cell receptor beta chains were read from a single sample in a study of cytomegalovirus exposure and HLA in healthy donors. Profiling relied on immunoSEQ multiplex PCR, and the TCRdb table lists in-frame clones only, not all of them. The sample has about 150,000 clones, around 10% seen once; the top ten hold 1.8%. The sequencing input was PBMCs. The receptor set was obtained from a male donor in good health and CMV-seronegative. Each CDR3 is given with its conserved first and last residue. Each record gives: clone size, J gene, D gene, V gene, CDR3 length, CDR3 DNA, CDR3 protein. A D gene is named only where the DNA matches it firmly. Expanded clones get a size class; other rows say once, few or many, or leave the size out.

>few|TRBJ1-2|NA|TRBV28|13
TGTGCCAGCAGTTTCCCCCGAGGTTATGGCTACACCTTC
CASSFPRGYGYTF
>few|TRBJ1-1|TRBD1|TRBV19|14
TGTGCCACCATCCCGGACAGGCGAGCAACTGAAGCTTTCTTT
CATIPDRRATEAFF
>few|TRBJ1-2|TRBD1|TRBV7-8|14
TGTGCCAGCAGCTTCTCCGGGACAGGGGGTGGCTACACCTTC
CASSFSGTGGGYTF
>NA|TRBJ1-4|NA|TRBV27|16
TGTGCCAGCAGTTGGACGGACTTGCTTGCTAATGAAAAACTGTTTTTT
CASSWTDLLANEKLFF
>NA|TRBJ2-7|NA|TRBV4-1|16
TGCGCCAGCAGCCAAGCGCCGGACAGTGGTTTGTACGAGCAGTACTTC
CASSQAPDSGLYEQYF
>NA|TRBJ1-4|NA|TRBV4-3|19
TGCGCCAGCAGCCAAGATCTCCCGCCCGCGGCAGGGGTAGGGGAAAAACTGTTTTTT
CASSQDLPPAAGVGEKLFF
>medium-sized|TRBJ2-7|TRBD2|TRBV7-9|15
TGTGCCAGCAACAACCTAAGGACTAGTGTCTACGAGCAGTACTTC
CASNNLRTSVYEQYF
>NA|TRBJ1-6|TRBD1|TRBV18|15
TGTGCCAGCTCACCCCTCGACAGGGTGGTTTCACCCCTCCACTTT
CASSPLDRVVSPLHF
>NA|TRBJ2-3|NA|TRBV18|13
TGTGCCAGCTCACTCCGGGGTGAAGATACGCAGTATTTT
CASSLRGEDTQYF
>NA|TRBJ2-5|NA|TRBV7-9|14
TGTGCCAGCAGCCCTTGGACTTTGGCCGAGACCCAGTACTTC
CASSPWTLAETQYF
>few|TRBJ1-4|TRBD1|TRBV25-1|15
TGTGCCAGCAGTGAAAGCGGACAGGGAAGGGAAAAACTGTTTTTT
CASSESGQGREKLFF
>few|TRBJ1-2|NA|TRBV5-1|13
TGCGCCAGCAAGAACAGTTACGGTGATGGCTACACCTTC
CASKNSYGDGYTF
>few|TRBJ2-7|TRBD2|TRBV18|15
TGTGCCAGCTCGCCCACTAGCGGGAGGATATACGAGCAGTACTTC
CASSPTSGRIYEQYF
>NA|TRBJ2-3|NA|TRBV5-4|17
TGTGCCAGCAGCCGTCAGAACAGGATCTCTAGCACAGATACGCAGTATTTT
CASSRQNRISSTDTQYF
>NA|TRBJ2-7|TRBD2|TRBV7-9|15
TGTGCCAGCAGCGTACCGGGACTAGATAACTACGAGCAGTACTTC
CASSVPGLDNYEQYF
>NA|TRBJ2-7|TRBD1|TRBV7-8|14
TGTGCCAGCAGCCCCACAGGGGACTCCTACGAGCAGTACTTC
CASSPTGDSYEQYF
>NA|TRBJ2-2|NA|TRBV4-3|17
TGCGCCAGCAGCCACCCAAGGGGGGGTACGAACACCGGGGAGCTGTTTTTT
CASSHPRGGTNTGELFF
>few|TRBJ1-5|TRBD1|TRBV19|13
TGTGCCAGTGGAAAGCAGGGGGTTCAGCCCCAGCATTTT
CASGKQGVQPQHF
>few|TRBJ2-2|NA|TRBV7-3|15
TGTGCCAGCAGCTTGAGGGCAGGGAACACCGGGGAGCTGTTTTTT
CASSLRAGNTGELFF
>few|TRBJ2-7|TRBD1|TRBV6-5|13
TGTGCCAGCAGCCCTGGGACAGTCTACGAGCAGTACTTC
CASSPGTVYEQYF
>NA|TRBJ2-3|NA|TRBV6-5|11
TGTGCCAGCGGGCGGGCAGATACGCAGTATTTT
CASGRADTQYF
>few|TRBJ2-1|NA|TRBV4-3|14
TGCGCCAGCAGCCCGGGACTTGAATACAATGAGCAGTTCTTC
CASSPGLEYNEQFF
>few|TRBJ2-1|TRBD2|TRBV7-2|16
TGTGCCAGCAGCGGCTGGGTAGCGGGAAACTCGAATGAGCAGTTCTTC
CASSGWVAGNSNEQFF
>NA|TRBJ2-3|TRBD2|TRBV4-2|15
TGTGCCAGCAGTCAAACTAGCGGGGGCAGGGATACGCAGTATTTT
CASSQTSGGRDTQYF
>NA|TRBJ2-6|NA|TRBV11-2|15
TGTGCCAGCAGCTTCGGGTTCTCTGGGGCCAACGTCCTGACTTTC
CASSFGFSGANVLTF
>few|TRBJ1-1|NA|TRBV6-1|15
TGTGCCAGCAGTGAAGGCTCACCGAGAAACACTGAAGCTTTCTTT
CASSEGSPRNTEAFF
>NA|TRBJ1-4|NA|TRBV13|14
TGTGCCAGCAGCTTACGGGCCAGAGAGGGAAAACTGTTTTTT
CASSLRAREGKLFF
>few|TRBJ2-4|TRBD2|TRBV7-9|16
TGTGCCAGCAGCTTAGGGCGGGAGGGGATCAAAAACATTCAGTACTTC
CASSLGREGIKNIQYF
>NA|TRBJ1-4|NA|TRBV28|16
TGTGCCAGCAGTTTACTGGCGGCAGGGGTGGATGAAAAACTGTTTTTT
CASSLLAAGVDEKLFF
>NA|TRBJ1-2|NA|TRBV19|14
TGTGCCAGTAGTATTCCAGGGGCTAACTATGGCTACACCTTC
CASSIPGANYGYTF
>NA|TRBJ2-1|NA|TRBV7-9|16
TGTGCCAGCAGCTCCCCCTGGGGGGTGGACTTCAATGAGCAGTTCTTC
CASSSPWGVDFNEQFF
>few|TRBJ2-7|TRBD2|TRBV4-3|17
TGCGCCAGCAGCCAAGATGCGGCTAGCGGGGGAGCCTACGAGCAGTACTTC
CASSQDAASGGAYEQYF
>NA|TRBJ1-2|TRBD1|TRBV18|13
TGTGCCAGCTCACGTGACAGGGGCGAGGGCTACACCTTC
CASSRDRGEGYTF
>few|TRBJ2-1|NA|TRBV11-3|13
TGTGCCAGCAGCGGGAGCAGAAGCAATGAGCAGTTCTTC
CASSGSRSNEQFF
>few|TRBJ2-1|TRBD2|TRBV4-1|15
TGCGCCAGCAGTCCCGGAGGGAGGGCCTACAATGAGCAGTTCTTC
CASSPGGRAYNEQFF
>few|TRBJ1-1|NA|TRBV5-4|13
TGTGCCAGCAACCTCCGGGATAACACTGAAGCTTTCTTT
CASNLRDNTEAFF
>NA|TRBJ2-3|NA|TRBV4-1|16
TGCGCCAGCAGCCCCTTGGGGGGGGGCGGAACAGATACGCAGTATTTT
CASSPLGGGGTDTQYF
>NA|TRBJ1-2|TRBD1|TRBV28|15
TGTGCCAGCAGTTTCTTGGACAGGGATTCTCATGGCTACACCTTC
CASSFLDRDSHGYTF
>NA|TRBJ1-2|NA|TRBV19|12
TGTGCCAGTACGGTGGCAGGGAAGGGCTACACCTTC
CASTVAGKGYTF
>few|TRBJ2-2|NA|TRBV28|17
TGTGCCAGCACATTAAACCCGAGGAGCGTCTACACCGGGGAGCTGTTTTTT
CASTLNPRSVYTGELFF
>few|TRBJ2-1|NA|TRBV7-9|15
TGTGCCAGCAGCCTGCTCAGGAGCGGGTACAATGAGCAGTTCTTC
CASSLLRSGYNEQFF
>NA|TRBJ2-7|NA|TRBV9|14
TGTGCCAGCAGCCCCCGACTCGCTTCCTACGAGCAGTACTTC
CASSPRLASYEQYF
>NA|TRBJ2-2|NA|TRBV5-1|16
TGCGCCAGCAGCGGGGGGACCTACGCGAACACCGGGGAGCTGTTTTTT
CASSGGTYANTGELFF
>NA|TRBJ2-3|NA|TRBV5-1|14
TGCGCCAGCAGCTTGGGCCAGGGTCTGGATACGCAGTATTTT
CASSLGQGLDTQYF
>NA|TRBJ2-1|TRBD1|TRBV7-3|14
TGTGCCAGCAGCCCGACAGGGTTCTACAATGAGCAGTTCTTC
CASSPTGFYNEQFF
>few|TRBJ2-3|TRBD2|TRBV29-1|14
TGCAGCGTTGAGGGCGGGAGTGGTGTAGATACGCAGTATTTT
CSVEGGSGVDTQYF